These 12 T cell receptor beta chains were all obtained from the same sample, sequenced in a study of blood T cell repertoires in COVID-19. Assay used: immunoSEQ multiplex PCR; TCRdb lists only in-frame clones, some missing. The table shows 300,000 to 400,000 clones, with over 75% occurring only once. Sequenced: peripheral blood. These TCRs come from a human donor in a cohort sampled during active COVID-19.

The rearrangement links TRBV28 to TRBJ1-1; D is unclear. V was clipped by 1 base and J by 1 base, with 10 bases between them. Germline V gene sequence: CDR1 MDHEN, CDR2 SYDVKM. The CDR3 contains 15 residues. The CDR3 bases are TGTGCCAGCAGTTTATCCGAGGGTTGGAACACTGAAGCTTTCTTT. Encoded protein: CASSLSEGWNTEAFF.

The chain is built from TRBV5-4 and TRBJ1-5; D unclear. CDR3 length equals 13 residues. Trimming removed 2 bases at V and 5 bases at J, with 8 bases between. The germline CDR1 and CDR2 sequences are SGHNT and YYREEE (reference sequence). The CDR3 here is CASSLQPDQPQHF. In nucleotides, the CDR3 is TGTGCCAGCAGCTTACAGCCGGATCAGCCCCAGCATTTT.

The chain employs TRBV5-1 and TRBJ1-1; no firm D call. Germline V gene sequence: CDR1 SGHRS, CDR2 YFSETQ. The CDR3 covers 13 residues. V gave up 4 bases and J gave up 1 base, with 8 bases separating them. This chain's CDR3 is CASSTDTNTEAFF. For the CDR3, the DNA is TGCGCCAGCAGCACCGACACGAACACTGAAGCTTTCTTT.

This clone was seen more than once but under ten times. The chain carries TRBV29-1 and TRBJ2-2, with 9 bases aligning to TRBD1. This CDR3 has 19 amino acids. The germline V gene encodes CDR1 SQVTM and CDR2 ANQGSEA. With V trimmed by 1 base and J by 1 base, 13 bases remained unmatched. CDR3 protein: CSVEVIAALGQGNTGELFF. The CDR3 DNA sequence: TGCAGCGTTGAAGTAATAGCTGCCTTGGGACAGGGGAACACCGGGGAGCTGTTTTTT.

This clone was recorded many times. This chain connects TRBV19 to TRBJ1-1; unclear D gene. Trimming took 5 bases from V and 0 from J, leaving 10 bases between them. This CDR3 region has 14 residues. CDR1 is LNHDA, CDR2 SQIVND, per germline (reference sequence). DNA for the CDR3: TGTGCCAGTAGTCATCTTCTAGTGAACACTGAAGCTTTCTTT. Its translation: CASSHLLVNTEAFF.

The chain is built from TRBV10-2 and TRBJ2-3; D might be TRBD2 (5 bases). Germline CDR1 is WSHSY and CDR2 is SAAADI. Trimming shortened V by 10 bases and J by 0 bases, and 8 bases separated the two germline ends. CDR3 length: 12 amino acids. The CDR3 nucleotides read TGCGCCATCGGAGGTAGCACAGATACGCAGTATTTT. Residues: CAIGGSTDTQYF.

This chain links TRBV5-4 with TRBJ2-5; possible D gene TRBD1, 6 bases. Trimming took off 2 bases at V and 5 bases at J, with 13 bases between the two ends. The CDR3 totals 14 residues. Germline V gene sequence: CDR1 SGHNT, CDR2 YYREEE (reference sequence). The CDR3 sequence: CASSFLGARETQYF. CDR3 DNA: TGTGCCAGCAGCTTCCTGGGGGCCAGGGAGACCCAGTACTTC.

The chain recombines TRBV6-2 or TRBV6-3 with TRBJ1-4; a weak D match, TRBD1 (5 bases). The V and J ends lost 2 bases and 0 bases respectively, with 16 bases between them. The CDR3 is 18 amino acids. The germline CDR1 and CDR2 sequences are MNHEY and SVGEGT. CDR3 nucleotide sequence: TGTGCCAGCAGTTACCCGTTGCTGACAGACCCAACTAATGAAAAACTGTTTTTT. Translated: CASSYPLLTDPTNEKLFF.

The rearrangement uses TRBV13 and TRBJ2-1, with D possibly TRBD2 on 6 matching bases. V was cut by 0 bases and J by 7 bases, with 22 bases left in between. CDR3 length: 18 residues. Germline V gene sequence: CDR1 PRHDT, CDR2 FYEKMQ (reference sequence). The CDR3 bases are TGTGCCAGCAGCTTAGGGGAGGTTACATTCTCGGGGAGGAATGAGCAGTTCTTC. Residues: CASSLGEVTFSGRNEQFF.

The rearrangement joins TRBV5-1 to TRBJ2-3; TRBD2 aligns across 13 bases. The J segment lost 2 bases and the V segment lost 3 bases, leaving 9 bases of the junction unmatched. Per germline, CDR1 SGHRS and CDR2 YFSETQ. CDR3 length equals 18 residues. This CDR3 reads CASSSKTGLAGATDTQYF. The DNA for the CDR3 is TGCGCCAGCAGCTCCAAAACCGGACTAGCGGGGGCCACAGATACGCAGTATTTT.

The V call is TRBV6-6, the J call TRBJ1-1; TRBD1 agrees at 9 bases. The CDR3 consists of 15 residues. The V and J ends lost 5 bases and 9 bases, in that order; junction bases with no gene match: 13. Germline-derived CDR1 and CDR2 are MNHNY and SVGAGI (reference sequence). CDR3 coding DNA: TGTGCCAGCAGTCCCTCCACGGACAGGGGTAAAAAAGCTTTCTTT. Translation gives CASSPSTDRGKKAFF.

The table lists this clone with a count of one. The V call is TRBV3-1 (or the pseudogene TRBV3-2), the J call TRBJ2-7, with 9 positions matching TRBD2. Trimming took 1 base from V and 5 from J; bases not matched to a gene: 9. The CDR3 covers 16 residues. Germline CDR1 is LGHDT and CDR2 is YNNKEL (reference sequence). The CDR3: CASSQALAGFPNEQYF. The CDR3 region has the DNA TGTGCCAGCAGCCAAGCCCTAGCGGGGTTCCCCAACGAGCAGTACTTC.